This T cell receptor beta chain was found in a study of beta chain features in type 1 diabetes. Findings of the study overall: For patients, the naive, central memory and Treg TCRB repertoires appeared more alike than for healthy donors. Among patients with Type 1 diabetes, TCRB CDR3s were moderately but significantly shorter in every one of the four CD4+ subsets. When VDJ junctions were examined, type 1 diabetes patients showed fewer insertions and more deletions.

The sequenced template was cDNA made from the entire isolated RNA. Produced via immunoSEQ multiplex PCR; TCRdb's table is partial and in-frame only. The data hold about 160,000 clones, with roughly 8% observed a single time. It was via CD45RO/CCR7/CD25/CD127/CD95/CD27 that CD4+ naive, central memory, regulatory and stem cell-like memory cells were sorted. With respect to this clone: What it binds is not known.

Germline CDR1 reads KGHSH; CDR2 reads LQKENI. The CDR3 runs to 15 residues. The junction had 4 bases not matched to a gene; V was cut back by 2 bases and J by 8 bases. This rearrangement joins TRBV18 to TRBJ1-6; 9 positions agree with TRBD1. The sequence was collected from a man in his late teens or twenties with type 1 diabetes. The sequencing input was central memory CD4+ T cells from blood. CDR3: CASSPLGQGYSPLHF. CDR3 nucleotide sequence: TGTGCCAGCTCACCATTGGGACAGGGATATTCACCCCTCCACTTT.